Described below is a single T cell receptor (beta chain) sequence and its context. The V gene's germline CDR1 is MNHEY and CDR2 SMNVEV (reference sequence). This CDR3 is 14 amino acids long. The V end lost 2 bases, the J end lost 0 bases, and 8 bases lay between the germline ends. This record belongs to a study of blood T cell repertoires in COVID-19. The repertoire was sequenced with immunoSEQ multiplex PCR; TCRdb's copy has only in-frame clones and lacks some. Counted here are 250,000 or so clones, around nine tenths occurring once; the ten biggest clones make up 2.5% to 3.5%. Input material: peripheral blood. The V call is TRBV27, the J call TRBJ2-7; the D is unclear. This TCR was sampled from a woman aged 60-75 years with acute or convalescent COVID-19. In DNA form, the CDR3 reads TGTGCCAGCAGTTTACAGGCAGCCTCCTACGAGCAGTACTTC. Translating it yields CASSLQAASYEQYF.